A selection of T cell receptor beta chains follows, all from one sample in a study of shared clonotypes between healthy human individuals. Clones were sequenced by immunoSEQ multiplex PCR, and TCRdb holds only the in-frame ones, with some missing. Of around 700,000 clones in the sample, 92% were seen once. Sequenced input: naive CD8+ T cells sorted from blood. These receptors were obtained from a man aged 25-45 years in good health. Each CDR3 is given with its conserved first and last residue. D genes are given only for firm matches. Size is stated for part of the rows, as once, few or many counts, or as a class when the clone is expanded.

J: TRBJ1-4; V: TRBV7-9; size: .; D: .; DNA: TGTGCCAGCAGCTTAGAGCAGGAAAAACTGTTTTTT; CDR3: CASSLEQEKLFF
J: TRBJ2-2; V: TRBV30; size: once; D: .; DNA: TGTGCCTGGAGTGGCCACAGGGACACCGGGGAGCTGTTTTTT; CDR3: CAWSGHRDTGELFF
J: TRBJ2-1; V: TRBV27; size: .; D: .; DNA: TGTGCCAGCGTGCCCCAGGAGGCGGCAAATGAGCAGTTCTTC; CDR3: CASVPQEAANEQFF
J: TRBJ2-1; V: TRBV29-1; size: .; D: TRBD1; DNA: TGCAGCGTTGTCCCCTCCGACAGGGGTTCCTACAATGAGCAGTTCTTC; CDR3: CSVVPSDRGSYNEQFF
J: TRBJ2-5; V: TRBV10-3; size: .; D: TRBD2; DNA: TGTGCCATCAGTGAGTCCCTTCTAGCGGGAGCCCAAGGGCAAGAGACCCAGTACTTC; CDR3: CAISESLLAGAQGQETQYF
J: TRBJ1-4; V: TRBV6-6; size: .; D: TRBD1; DNA: TGTGCCAGCAGCCAAGACAGGGTTGGGGGAGATGAAAAACTGTTTTTT; CDR3: CASSQDRVGGDEKLFF
J: TRBJ2-7; V: TRBV7-6; size: .; D: .; DNA: TGTGCCAGCAGCCTAGAGGGGCCTAACTACGAGCAGTACTTC; CDR3: CASSLEGPNYEQYF
J: TRBJ1-1; V: TRBV25-1; size: .; D: .; DNA: TGTGCCAGCAGGTCGTGGACTGAAGCTTTCTTT; CDR3: CASRSWTEAFF
J: TRBJ2-2; V: TRBV7-9; size: .; D: .; DNA: TGTGCCAGCAGCTTAGCGCTGGTATTGAACACCGGGGAGCTGTTTTTT; CDR3: CASSLALVLNTGELFF
J: TRBJ1-4; V: TRBV30; size: .; D: .; DNA: TGTGCCTGGAGTGTACAGGTGCAAAAACTGTTTTTT; CDR3: CAWSVQVQKLFF